This section outlines one T cell receptor (beta chain) sequence together with its context. Trimming at V came to 2 bases and at J to 1 base, leaving 8 bases not matched to a gene. This CDR3 is built from 17 residues. Looked up from germline, CDR1 is SGHTA and CDR2 is FQGNSA. This sample was included in a study of PD-L1 blockade in urothelial cancer. Sequenced by immunoSEQ multiplex PCR; TCRdb stores in-frame clones only, minus some. This sample has around 46,000 clones; around 89% occur once, and the top ten carry 2% to 2.5%. The time point: peripheral blood 6 weeks after treatment start. This chain uses TRBV7-2 with TRBJ2-5; 9 bases are a match to TRBD2. The starting material was PBMCs, obtained around atezolizumab (anti-PD-L1) treatment. This receptor was identified in a man aged 55 to 70 with urothelial cancer. CDR3 sequence (DNA): TGTGCCAGCAGCTTAAAGCGGGGGGCTAGCGGCCAAGAGACCCAGTACTTC. This sequence encodes CASSLKRGASGQETQYF.